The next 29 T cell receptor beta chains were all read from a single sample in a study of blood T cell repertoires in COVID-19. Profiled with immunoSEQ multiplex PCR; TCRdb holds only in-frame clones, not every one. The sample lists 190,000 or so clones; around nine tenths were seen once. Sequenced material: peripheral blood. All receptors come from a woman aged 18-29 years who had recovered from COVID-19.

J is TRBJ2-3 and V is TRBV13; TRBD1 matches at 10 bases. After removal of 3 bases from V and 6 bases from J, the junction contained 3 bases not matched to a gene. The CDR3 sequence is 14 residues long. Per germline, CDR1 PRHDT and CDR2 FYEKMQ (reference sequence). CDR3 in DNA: TGTGCCAGCAGCTTGACAGGGGGCCGGGATACGCAGTATTTT. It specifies CASSLTGGRDTQYF.

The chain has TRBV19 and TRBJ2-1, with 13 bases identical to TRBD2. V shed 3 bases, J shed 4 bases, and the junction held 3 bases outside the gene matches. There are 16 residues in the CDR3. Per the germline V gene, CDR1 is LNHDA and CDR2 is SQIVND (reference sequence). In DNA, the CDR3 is TGTGCCAGTAGTATGGGACTAGCGGGACCTTACAATGAGCAGTTCTTC. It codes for CASSMGLAGPYNEQFF. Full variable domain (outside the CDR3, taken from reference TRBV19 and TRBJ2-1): DGGITQSPKYLFRKEGQNVTLSCEQNLNHDAMYWYRQDPGQGLRLIYYSQIVNDFQKGDIAEGYSVSREKKESFPLTVTSAQKNPTAFYLCASSMGLAGPYNEQFFGPGTRLTVL.

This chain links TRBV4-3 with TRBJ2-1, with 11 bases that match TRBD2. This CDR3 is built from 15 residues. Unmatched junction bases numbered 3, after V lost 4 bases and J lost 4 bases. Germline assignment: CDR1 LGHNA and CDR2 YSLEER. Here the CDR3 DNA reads TGCGCCAGCAGCCGAGGGACTAGCGGATACAATGAGCAGTTCTTC. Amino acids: CASSRGTSGYNEQFF.

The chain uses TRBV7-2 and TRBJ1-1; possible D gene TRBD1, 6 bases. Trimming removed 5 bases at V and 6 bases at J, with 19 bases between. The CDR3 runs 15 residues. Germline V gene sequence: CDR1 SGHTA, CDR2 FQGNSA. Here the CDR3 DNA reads TGTGCCAGCAGCCAATACCAGGGGCTCAGGGCTGAAGCTTTCTTT. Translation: CASSQYQGLRAEAFF. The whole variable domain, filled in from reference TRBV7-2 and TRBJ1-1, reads GAGVSQSPSNKVTEKGKDVELRCDPISGHTALYWYRQSLGQGLEFLIYFQGNSAPDKSGLPSDRFSAERTGGSVSTLTIQRTQQEDSAVYLCASSQYQGLRAEAFFGQGTRLTVV.

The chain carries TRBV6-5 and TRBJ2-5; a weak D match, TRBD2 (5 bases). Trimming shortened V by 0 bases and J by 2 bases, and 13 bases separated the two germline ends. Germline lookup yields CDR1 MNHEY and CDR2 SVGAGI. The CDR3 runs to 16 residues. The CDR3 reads CASSYSFYRGQETQYF. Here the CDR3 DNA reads TGTGCCAGCAGTTACTCGTTTTATCGAGGGCAAGAGACCCAGTACTTC.

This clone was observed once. The CDR3 sequence: CASSRTGAYEQYV. In nucleotides, the CDR3 is TGTGCCAGCAGTCGGACAGGAGCCTACGAGCAGTACGTC. V and J are TRBV6-2 or TRBV6-3 and TRBJ2-7; 7 bases map to TRBD1. CDR1 MNHEY and CDR2 SVGEGT come from the germline V gene. V was clipped by 5 bases and J by 2 bases; unmatched bases: 3. There are 13 residues in the CDR3.

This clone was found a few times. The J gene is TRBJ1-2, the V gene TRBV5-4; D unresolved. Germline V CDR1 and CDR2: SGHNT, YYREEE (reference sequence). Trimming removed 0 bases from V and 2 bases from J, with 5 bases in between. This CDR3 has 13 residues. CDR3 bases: TGTGCCAGCAGCTTGGATAGAAACTATGGCTACACCTTC. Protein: CASSLDRNYGYTF.

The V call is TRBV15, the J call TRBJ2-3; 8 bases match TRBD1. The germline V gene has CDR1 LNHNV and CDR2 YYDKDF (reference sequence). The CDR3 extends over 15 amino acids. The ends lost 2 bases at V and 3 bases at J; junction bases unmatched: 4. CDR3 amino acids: CATSRSQGATDTQYF. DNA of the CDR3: TGTGCCACCAGCAGAAGCCAGGGGGCAACAGATACGCAGTATTTT.

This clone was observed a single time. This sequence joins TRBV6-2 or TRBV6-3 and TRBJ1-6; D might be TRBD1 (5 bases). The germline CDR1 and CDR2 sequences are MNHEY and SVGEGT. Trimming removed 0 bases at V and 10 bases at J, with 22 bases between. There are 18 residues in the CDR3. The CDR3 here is CASSYSRPTGPKGSPLHF. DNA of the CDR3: TGTGCCAGCAGTTACTCCCGCCCGACCGGGCCAAAGGGGTCACCCCTCCACTTT.

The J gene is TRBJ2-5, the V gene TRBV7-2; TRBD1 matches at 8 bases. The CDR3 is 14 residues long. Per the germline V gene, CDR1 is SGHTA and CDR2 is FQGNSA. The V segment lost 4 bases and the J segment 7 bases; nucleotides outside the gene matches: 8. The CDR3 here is CASSSGQGSGTQYF. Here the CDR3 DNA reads TGTGCCAGCAGCTCCGGACAGGGCAGCGGGACCCAGTACTTC.

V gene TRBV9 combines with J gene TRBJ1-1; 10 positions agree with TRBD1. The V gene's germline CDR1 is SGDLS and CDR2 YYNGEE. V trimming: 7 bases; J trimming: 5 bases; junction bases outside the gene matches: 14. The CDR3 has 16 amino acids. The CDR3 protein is CASSSHRDRGQTEAFF. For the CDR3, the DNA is TGTGCCAGCTCCTCGCACCGAGACAGGGGGCAAACTGAAGCTTTCTTT.

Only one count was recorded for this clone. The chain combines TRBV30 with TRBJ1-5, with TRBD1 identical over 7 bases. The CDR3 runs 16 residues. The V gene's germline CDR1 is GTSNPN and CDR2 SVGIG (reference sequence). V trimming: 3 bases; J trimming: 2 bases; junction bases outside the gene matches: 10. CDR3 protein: CAWSTPGRGGNQPQHF. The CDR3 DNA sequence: TGTGCCTGGAGCACCCCCGGCAGGGGGGGCAATCAGCCCCAGCATTTT. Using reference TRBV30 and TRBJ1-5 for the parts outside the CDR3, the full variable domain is SQTIHQWPATLVQPVGSPLSLECTVEGTSNPNLYWYRQAAGRGLQLLFYSVGIGQISSEVPQNLSASRPQDRQFILSSKKLLLSDSGFYLCAWSTPGRGGNQPQHFGDGTRLSIL.

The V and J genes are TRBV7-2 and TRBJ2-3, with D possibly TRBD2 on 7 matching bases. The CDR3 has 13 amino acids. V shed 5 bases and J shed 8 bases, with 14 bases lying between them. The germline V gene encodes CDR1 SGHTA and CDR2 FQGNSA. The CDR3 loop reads CASSGGAHGTQYF. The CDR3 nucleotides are TGTGCCAGCAGCGGGGGGGCTCATGGTACGCAGTATTTT. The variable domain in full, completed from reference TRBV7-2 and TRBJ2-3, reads GAGVSQSPSNKVTEKGKDVELRCDPISGHTALYWYRQSLGQGLEFLIYFQGNSAPDKSGLPSDRFSAERTGGSVSTLTIQRTQQEDSAVYLCASSGGAHGTQYFGPGTRLTVL.

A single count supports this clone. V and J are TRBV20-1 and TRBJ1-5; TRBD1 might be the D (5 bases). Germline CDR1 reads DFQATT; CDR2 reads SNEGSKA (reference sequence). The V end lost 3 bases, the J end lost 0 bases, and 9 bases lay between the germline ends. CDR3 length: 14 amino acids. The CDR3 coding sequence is TGCAGTGCTAGTCACAGGCATAGCAATCAGCCCCAGCATTTT. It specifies CSASHRHSNQPQHF.

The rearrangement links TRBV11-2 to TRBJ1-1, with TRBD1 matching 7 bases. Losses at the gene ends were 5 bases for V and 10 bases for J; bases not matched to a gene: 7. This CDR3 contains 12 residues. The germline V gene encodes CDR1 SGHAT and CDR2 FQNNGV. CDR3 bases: TGTGCCAGCAGCGCAGACAGGGTCTCAGCTTTCTTT. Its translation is CASSADRVSAFF.

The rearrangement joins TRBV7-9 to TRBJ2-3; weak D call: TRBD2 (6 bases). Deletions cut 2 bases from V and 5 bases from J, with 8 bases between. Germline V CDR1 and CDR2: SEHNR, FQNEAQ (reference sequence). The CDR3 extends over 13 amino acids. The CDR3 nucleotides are TGTGCCAGCAGCTTATTTAGCGGAGATACGCAGTATTTT. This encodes CASSLFSGDTQYF.

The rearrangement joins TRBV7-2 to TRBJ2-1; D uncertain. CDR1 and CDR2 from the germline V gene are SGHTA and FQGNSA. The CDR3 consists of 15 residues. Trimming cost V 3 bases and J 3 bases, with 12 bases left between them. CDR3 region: CASSLQLLNYNEQFF. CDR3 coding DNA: TGTGCCAGCAGCTTGCAACTACTAAACTACAATGAGCAGTTCTTC.

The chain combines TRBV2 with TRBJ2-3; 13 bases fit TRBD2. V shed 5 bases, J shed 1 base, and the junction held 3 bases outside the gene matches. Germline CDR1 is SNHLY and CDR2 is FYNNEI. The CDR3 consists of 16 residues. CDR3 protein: CASSPGLAGGTDTQYF. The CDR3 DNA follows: TGTGCCAGCAGTCCAGGACTAGCGGGGGGCACAGATACGCAGTATTTT. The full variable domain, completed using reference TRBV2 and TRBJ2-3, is EPEVTQTPSHQVTQMGQEVILRCVPISNHLYFYWYRQILGQKVEFLVSFYNNEISEKSEIFDDQFSVERPDGSNFTLKIRSTKLEDSAMYFCASSPGLAGGTDTQYFGPGTRLTVL.

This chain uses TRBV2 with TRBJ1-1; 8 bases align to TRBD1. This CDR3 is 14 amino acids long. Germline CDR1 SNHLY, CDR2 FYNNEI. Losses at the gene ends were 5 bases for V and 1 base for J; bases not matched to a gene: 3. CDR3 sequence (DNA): TGTGCCAGCAGTCCCGGGACAGGGAACACTGAAGCTTTCTTT. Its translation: CASSPGTGNTEAFF.

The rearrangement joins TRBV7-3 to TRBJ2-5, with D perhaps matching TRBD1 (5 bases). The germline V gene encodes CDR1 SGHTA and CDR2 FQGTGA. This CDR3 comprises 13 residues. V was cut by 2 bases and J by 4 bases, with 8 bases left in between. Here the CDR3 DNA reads TGTGCCAGCAGCTTACAGGGTAGAGAGACCCAGTACTTC. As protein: CASSLQGRETQYF.

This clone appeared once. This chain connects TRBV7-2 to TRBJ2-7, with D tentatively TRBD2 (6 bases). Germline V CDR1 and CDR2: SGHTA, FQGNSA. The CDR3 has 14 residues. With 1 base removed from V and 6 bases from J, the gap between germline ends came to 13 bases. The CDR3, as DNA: TGTGCCAGCAGCTTAGAGGGGCGGGGAACCGAGCAGTACTTC. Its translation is CASSLEGRGTEQYF. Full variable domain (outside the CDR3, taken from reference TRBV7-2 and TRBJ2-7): GAGVSQSPSNKVTEKGKDVELRCDPISGHTALYWYRQSLGQGLEFLIYFQGNSAPDKSGLPSDRFSAERTGGSVSTLTIQRTQQEDSAVYLCASSLEGRGTEQYFGPGTRLTVT.

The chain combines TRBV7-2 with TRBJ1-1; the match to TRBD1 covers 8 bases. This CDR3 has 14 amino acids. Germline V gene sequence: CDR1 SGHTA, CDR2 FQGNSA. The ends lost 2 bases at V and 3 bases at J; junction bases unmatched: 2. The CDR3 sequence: CASSLQGAYTEAFF. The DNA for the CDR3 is TGTGCCAGCAGCTTACAGGGGGCCTACACTGAAGCTTTCTTT.

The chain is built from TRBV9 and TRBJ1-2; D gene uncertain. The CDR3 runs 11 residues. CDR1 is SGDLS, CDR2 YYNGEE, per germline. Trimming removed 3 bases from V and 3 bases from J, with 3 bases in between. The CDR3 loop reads CASSAYYGYTF. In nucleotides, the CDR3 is TGTGCCAGCAGCGCTTACTATGGCTACACCTTC.

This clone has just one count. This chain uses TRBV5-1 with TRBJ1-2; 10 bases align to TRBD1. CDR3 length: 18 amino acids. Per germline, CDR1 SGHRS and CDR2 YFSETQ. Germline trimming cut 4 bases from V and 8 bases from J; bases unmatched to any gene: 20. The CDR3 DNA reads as TGCGCCAGCAGCGCGGGCGTGGTAGACAGGGGGCTGAAAGAAGGCTACACCTTC. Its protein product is CASSAGVVDRGLKEGYTF.

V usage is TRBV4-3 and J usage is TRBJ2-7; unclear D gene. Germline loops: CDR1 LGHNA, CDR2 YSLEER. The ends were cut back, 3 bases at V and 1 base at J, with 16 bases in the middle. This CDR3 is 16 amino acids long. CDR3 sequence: CASSHSATGESYEQYF. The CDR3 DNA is TGCGCCAGCAGCCACAGCGCCACGGGTGAATCCTACGAGCAGTACTTC.

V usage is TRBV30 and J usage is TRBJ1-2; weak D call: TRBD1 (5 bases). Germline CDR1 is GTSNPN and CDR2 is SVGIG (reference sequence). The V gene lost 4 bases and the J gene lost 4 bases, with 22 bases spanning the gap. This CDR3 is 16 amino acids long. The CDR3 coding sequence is TGTGCCTGGACCTATTCGGGGGGGTCCTTTAGCTATGGCTACACCTTC. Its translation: CAWTYSGGSFSYGYTF.

The CDR3 region is CASSHLPSRSGANVLTF. In nucleotides, the CDR3 is TGCGCCAGCAGCCATTTGCCGAGTCGCTCTGGGGCCAACGTCCTGACTTTC. The chain links TRBV4-3 to TRBJ2-6; D call uncertain. Per germline, CDR1 LGHNA and CDR2 YSLEER. This CDR3 has 17 residues. The V and J ends lost 3 bases and 0 bases respectively, with 12 bases between them.

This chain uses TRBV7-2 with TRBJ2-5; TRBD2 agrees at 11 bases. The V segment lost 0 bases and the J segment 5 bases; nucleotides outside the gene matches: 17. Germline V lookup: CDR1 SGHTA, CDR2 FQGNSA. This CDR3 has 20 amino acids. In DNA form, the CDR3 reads TGTGCCAGCAGCTTAGCGCGTACTAGCGGGGGAAATCCTCAGGGGGAGACCCAGTACTTC. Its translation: CASSLARTSGGNPQGETQYF.

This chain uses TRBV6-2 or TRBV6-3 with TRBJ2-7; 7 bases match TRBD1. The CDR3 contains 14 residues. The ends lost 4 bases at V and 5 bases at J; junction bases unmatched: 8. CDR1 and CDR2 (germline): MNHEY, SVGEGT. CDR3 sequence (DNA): TGTGCCAGCAGTTGGCACAGGGGACAAAACGAGCAGTACTTC. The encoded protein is CASSWHRGQNEQYF.